This entry concerns a single T cell receptor beta chain. Antigen unknown. Germline-derived CDR1 and CDR2 are KGHDR and SFDVKD. The CDR3 runs 15 residues. V lost 5 bases to trimming and J lost 7 bases; unmatched junction nucleotides: 8. The TCR beta cDNA libraries carried unique molecular identifiers. From the PCR reads, TCRdb called clonotypes with MiXCR, one entry per CDR3 protein. The sample holds about 190,000 distinct CDR3 sequences, approximately 29% seen once. The data were obtained in a study of post-analysis software for immune sequencing data. Regarding the study as a whole: With TRBV5-6, TRBV5-1 and TRBV20-1 included, about five TRBV segments were more frequent in patients than in controls.

This receptor was obtained from a girl under 18 with multiple sclerosis. V is TRBV24-1 and J is TRBJ1-4; 8 bases fit TRBD1. Sequencing was performed on blood. CDR3 amino acids: CATSAGQEESEKLFF. The CDR3 DNA reads TGTGCCACCAGTGCGGGACAGGAGGAGAGTGAAAAACTGTTTTTT.